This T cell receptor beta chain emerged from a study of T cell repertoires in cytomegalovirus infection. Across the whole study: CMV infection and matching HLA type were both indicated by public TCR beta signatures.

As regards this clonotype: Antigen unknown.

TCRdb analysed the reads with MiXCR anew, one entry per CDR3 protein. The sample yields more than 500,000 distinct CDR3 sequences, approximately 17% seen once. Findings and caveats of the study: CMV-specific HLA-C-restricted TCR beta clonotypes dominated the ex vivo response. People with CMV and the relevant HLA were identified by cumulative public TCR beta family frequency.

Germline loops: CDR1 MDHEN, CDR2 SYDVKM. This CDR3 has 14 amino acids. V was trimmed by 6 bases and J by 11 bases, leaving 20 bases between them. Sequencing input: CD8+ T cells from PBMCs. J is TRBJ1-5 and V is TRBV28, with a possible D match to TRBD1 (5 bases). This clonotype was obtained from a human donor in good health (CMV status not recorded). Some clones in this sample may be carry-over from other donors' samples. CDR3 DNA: TGTGCCAGCAGGAACCGGGACCCTACTTCGGCCCAGCATTTT. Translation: CASRNRDPTSAQHF.